Sequencing of this T cell receptor beta chain was carried out in a study of somatic mutations in cytotoxic T cells in rheumatoid arthritis. Assay: immunoSEQ multiplex PCR; the TCRdb copy retains only in-frame clones and omits some. Found here are more than 12,000 clones, around 90% of them singletons; the top ten hold over 15%. Trimming shortened V by 0 bases and J by 6 bases, and 6 bases separated the two germline ends. The CDR3 runs 12 residues. Germline V CDR1 and CDR2: MGHRA, YSYEKL. This chain links TRBV4-1 with TRBJ2-7; D remains ambiguous. This clonotype was sampled from a man in his 70s with rheumatoid arthritis. Sequencing input: CD4+ T cells sorted from blood. The CDR3 bases are TGCGCCAGCAGCCAAGAGAGTAGCGAGCAGTACTTC. It yields the protein CASSQESSEQYF.